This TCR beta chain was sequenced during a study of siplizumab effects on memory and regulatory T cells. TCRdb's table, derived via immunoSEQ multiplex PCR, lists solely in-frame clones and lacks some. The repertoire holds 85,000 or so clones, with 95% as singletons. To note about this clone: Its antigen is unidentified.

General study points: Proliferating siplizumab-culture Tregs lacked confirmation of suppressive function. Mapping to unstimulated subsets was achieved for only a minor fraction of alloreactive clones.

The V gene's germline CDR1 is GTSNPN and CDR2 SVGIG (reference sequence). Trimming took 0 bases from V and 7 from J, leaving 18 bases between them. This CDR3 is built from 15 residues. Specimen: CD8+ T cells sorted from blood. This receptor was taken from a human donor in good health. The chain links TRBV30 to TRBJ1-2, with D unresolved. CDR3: CAWSVLSGPNGGYTF. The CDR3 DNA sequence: TGTGCCTGGAGTGTACTGAGTGGCCCTAACGGTGGCTACACCTTC.